The clone carrying this T cell receptor beta chain was seen more than once but under ten times. Its specificity is unknown. These data come from a study of identical twins. Study conclusions and caveats: Zero-insertion analyses could be partly confounded by invariant MAIT and iNKT cells.

Each CDR3 protein gets one entry after TCRdb re-called the 5' RACE reads with MiXCR. The data contain about 810,000 distinct CDR3 sequences, around an eighth of them seen just once; the ten biggest clones take up around 1.6%. Separately, the same data were catalogued under a study of yellow fever vaccine responses in identical twins.

The specimen was PBMCs. This receptor was taken from a woman aged 18-30 years in good health.

CDR3 nucleotides: TGTGCCAGCAGGGGACAGGAGACGAACACCGGGGAGCTGTTTTTT. This encodes CASRGQETNTGELFF. This chain connects TRBV12-3 or TRBV12-4 to TRBJ2-2; 8 bases fit TRBD1. The V gene end was trimmed by 6 bases and the J gene end by 0 bases; junction bases not matched to a gene: 3. The CDR3 is made up of 15 amino acids.